This TCR beta chain comes out of a study of shared clonotypes between healthy human individuals. For this clone: No antigen is known for it.

The germline V and J ends were trimmed by 0 bases and 2 bases, with 11 bases remaining between them. The CDR3 has 16 amino acids. Germline V lookup: CDR1 LNHNV, CDR2 YYDKDF (reference sequence). Assay: immunoSEQ multiplex PCR; the TCRdb copy retains only in-frame clones and omits some. The table includes around 990,000 clones, 70% to 80% detected once. Regarding the study as a whole: Donors were few, which limited the genetic and exposure-history diversity represented.

The gene calls are TRBV15 and TRBJ1-5, with D possibly matching TRBD1 (5 bases). Sequences were obtained from memory CD4+ T cells from PBMCs. Subset given: CD45RA-negative fraction. This clonotype was obtained from a man younger than 30 in good health. Some clones in this sample may be carry-over from other donors' samples. CDR3 region: CATSRDIWGGNQPQHF. Here the CDR3 DNA reads TGTGCCACCAGCAGAGATATTTGGGGGGGCAATCAGCCCCAGCATTTT.